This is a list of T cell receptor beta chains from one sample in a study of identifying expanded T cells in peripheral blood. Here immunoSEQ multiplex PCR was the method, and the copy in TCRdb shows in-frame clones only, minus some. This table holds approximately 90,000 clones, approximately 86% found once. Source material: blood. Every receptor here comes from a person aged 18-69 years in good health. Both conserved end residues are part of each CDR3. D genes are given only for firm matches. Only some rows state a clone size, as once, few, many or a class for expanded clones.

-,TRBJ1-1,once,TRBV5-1,TGCGCCAGCAGCTTGGTATCGGTGAACACTGAAGCTTTCTTT,CASSLVSVNTEAFF
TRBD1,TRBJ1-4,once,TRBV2,TGTGCCAGCAGTGCGGACAGGGGTAGGGGGGAAAAACTGTTTTTT,CASSADRGRGEKLFF
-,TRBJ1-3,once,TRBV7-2,TGTGCCAGCAGCTTAGGGCAGCCCCCTTACTCTGGAAACACCATATATTTT,CASSLGQPPYSGNTIYF
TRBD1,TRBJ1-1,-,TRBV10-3,TGTGCCATCAGTGACCCCGACAGGGGAGACACTGAAGCTTTCTTT,CAISDPDRGDTEAFF
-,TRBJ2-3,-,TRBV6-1,TGTGCCAGCAGTGAACGTATGTGGCCAACATCGCATTTT,CASSERMWPTSHF
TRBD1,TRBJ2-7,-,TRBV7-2,TGTGCCAGCAGCTTGGACAGGGGTTCAACCTACGAGCAGTACTTC,CASSLDRGSTYEQYF
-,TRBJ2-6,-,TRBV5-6,TGTGCCAGCAGCTTGAGGTCTGGGGCCAACGTCCTGACTTTC,CASSLRSGANVLTF
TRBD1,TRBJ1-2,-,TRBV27,TGTGCCAGCAGTCGGACAGGAGCTAACTATGGCTACACCTTC,CASSRTGANYGYTF
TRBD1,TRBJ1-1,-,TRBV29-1,TGCAGCGCCCTTTTGGGACAGGGGCGGAACACTGAAGCTTTCTTT,CSALLGQGRNTEAFF
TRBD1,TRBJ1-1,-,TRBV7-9,TGTGCCAGCAGCTTAGTAAAGACAGGGGGCGTTGGCACTGAAGCTTTCTTT,CASSLVKTGGVGTEAFF
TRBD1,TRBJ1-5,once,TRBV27,TGTGCCAGCAGTGGGGACAGGGGGCGGCCCCAGCATTTT,CASSGDRGRPQHF
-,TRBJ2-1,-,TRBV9,TGTGCCAGCAGCGTAGGGGCAGGGCGGGACAATGAGCAGTTCTTC,CASSVGAGRDNEQFF
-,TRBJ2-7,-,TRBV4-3,TGCGCCAGCAGCCCGGGACTGGGCTACGAGCAGTACTTC,CASSPGLGYEQYF
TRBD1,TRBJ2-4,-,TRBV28,TGTGCCAGCAGTTTGGAAGGGGGCGCGTACATTCAGTACTTC,CASSLEGGAYIQYF
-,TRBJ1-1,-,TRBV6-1,TGTGCCAGCAGTGTCGAAGGGGAGATTGGCACTGAAGCTTTCTTT,CASSVEGEIGTEAFF
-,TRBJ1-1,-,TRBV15,TGTGCCACCAGCAGAGTCCCAGGGGCCAACACTGAAGCTTTCTTT,CATSRVPGANTEAFF
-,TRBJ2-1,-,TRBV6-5,TGTGCCAGCAGTTTTTACAATGAGCAGTTCTTC,CASSFYNEQFF
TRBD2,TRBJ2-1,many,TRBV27,TGTGCCAGCAGTTTATCCAGCGGGGGGGCCACTGAGCAGTTCTTC,CASSLSSGGATEQFF
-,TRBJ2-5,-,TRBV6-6,TGTGCCAGCAGAATTGGGGGAGAGACCCAGTACTTC,CASRIGGETQYF
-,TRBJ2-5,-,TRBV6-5,TGTGCCAGCAGTTTGGGTGAGACCCAGTACTTC,CASSLGETQYF
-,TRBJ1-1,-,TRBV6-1,TGTGCCAGCAGTGAGGGTCGTAGGGTGAACACTGAAGCTTTCTTT,CASSEGRRVNTEAFF
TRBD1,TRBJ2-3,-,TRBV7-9,TGTGCCAGCAGCCAGGGACAGGGCTTCACAGATACGCAGTATTTT,CASSQGQGFTDTQYF
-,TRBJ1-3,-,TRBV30,TGTGCCTGGAATATATTATCGGGGGGCGGAAACACCATATATTTT,CAWNILSGGGNTIYF
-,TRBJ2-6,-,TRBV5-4,TGTGCCAGCAGCATCGGGTGGCAGGGCTACGGGGCCAACGTCCTGACTTTC,CASSIGWQGYGANVLTF
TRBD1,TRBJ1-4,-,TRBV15,TGTGCCACCAGCAGAGAGGGGACAGGGGGTGAAAAACTGTTTTTT,CATSREGTGGEKLFF
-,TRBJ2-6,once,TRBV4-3,TGCGCCAGCAGCCAAGGGGAAGGGGGGTCTGGGGCCAACGTCCTGACTTTC,CASSQGEGGSGANVLTF
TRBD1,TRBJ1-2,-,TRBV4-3,TGCGCCAGCAGCCAAGTGACAGGGAGAGGGAGTGGCTACACCTTC,CASSQVTGRGSGYTF
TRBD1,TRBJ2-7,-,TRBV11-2,TGTGCCAGCAGCCGAATACAGGGGCGCAACTACGAGCAGTACTTC,CASSRIQGRNYEQYF
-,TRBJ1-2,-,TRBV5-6,TGTGCCAGCAGCTCTTTGGTTAGGGAACGAGGCTACACCTTC,CASSSLVRERGYTF
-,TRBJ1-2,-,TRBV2,TGTGCCCTCGGAGGACCCCTTTATGGCTACACCTTC,CALGGPLYGYTF
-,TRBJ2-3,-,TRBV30,TGTGCCTGGAGTGGGGAGGGGACATTATCTAATACGCAGTATTTT,CAWSGEGTLSNTQYF
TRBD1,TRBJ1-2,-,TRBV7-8,TGTGCCAGCAGCCACAGGGGCCAAGGAGGAGGCTACACCTTC,CASSHRGQGGGYTF
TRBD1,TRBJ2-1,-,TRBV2,TGTGCCAGCAGTGTTCCAAACTCAGGGGGCCCAAGCTCCTACAATGAGCAGTTCTTC,CASSVPNSGGPSSYNEQFF
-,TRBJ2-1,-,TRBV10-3,TGTGCCATCAGTGATTTGGGGGGACGTAGGACTGGAGAGCAGTTCTTC,CAISDLGGRRTGEQFF
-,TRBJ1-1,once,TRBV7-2,TGTGCCAGCAGCTCTCAGGGTCCCATGAACACTGAAGCTTTCTTT,CASSSQGPMNTEAFF
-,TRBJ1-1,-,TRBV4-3,TGCGCCAGCAGGCAGGGCTTCGTGAACACTGAAGCTTTCTTT,CASRQGFVNTEAFF
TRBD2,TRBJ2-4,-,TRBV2,TGTGCCAGCAGTGACGTGGGACTAGCGGGTAGACTAGCCAAAAACATTCAGTACTTC,CASSDVGLAGRLAKNIQYF
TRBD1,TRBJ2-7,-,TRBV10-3,TGTGCCTGCTCACCGGGACAGGGAGCCTACGAGCAGTACTTC,CACSPGQGAYEQYF
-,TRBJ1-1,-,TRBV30,TGTGCCTGGAGTAAGTGGCCTCAACCGCAAGGCACTGAAGCTTTCTTT,CAWSKWPQPQGTEAFF
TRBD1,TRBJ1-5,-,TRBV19,TGTGCCAGTAGTAGTGGACAGGGTGGCAATCAGCCCCAGCATTTT,CASSSGQGGNQPQHF
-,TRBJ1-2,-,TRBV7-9,TGTGCCAGCAGCTCCCAGGGGTATGGCTACACCTTC,CASSSQGYGYTF
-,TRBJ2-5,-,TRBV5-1,TGCGCCAGCAGCTTACCTGAAGAGACCCAGTACTTC,CASSLPEETQYF
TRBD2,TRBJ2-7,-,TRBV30,TGTGCCTGGAGTCGGGGACTAGGCTACGAGCAGTACTTC,CAWSRGLGYEQYF
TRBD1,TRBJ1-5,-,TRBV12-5,TGTGCTAGTGCCCCGACAGGGGACCTCAATCAGCCCCAGCATTTT,CASAPTGDLNQPQHF
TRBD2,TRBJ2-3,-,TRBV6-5,TGTGCCAGCAGTTCCGGGGGACTAGGGTCAGATACGCAGTATTTT,CASSSGGLGSDTQYF